Below, 15 T cell receptor beta chains from the same sample are listed, as sequenced in a study of shared clonotypes between healthy human individuals. TCRdb's copy holds only in-frame clones and misses some; the assay was immunoSEQ multiplex PCR. Of about 2.1 million clones listed, 80% to 95% are singletons. Naivety among CD8 cells was defined by CD45RO negativity and positive CCR7 selection, thereby excluding terminally differentiated effector memory CD45RA+ cells. The specimen sequenced was naive CD8+ T cells from PBMCs. The receptors originated from a man between 18 and 29 years old in good health. Some clones in this sample may be carry-over from other donors' samples.

The CDR3 region is CASSDGGLADIQYF. The CDR3 bases are TGTGCCAGCAGTGATGGAGGACTAGCGGATATTCAGTACTTC. The V call is TRBV2, the J call TRBJ2-4, with 10 bases aligning to TRBD2. Germline V gene sequence: CDR1 SNHLY, CDR2 FYNNEI. Trimming at V came to 3 bases and at J to 10 bases, leaving 6 bases not matched to a gene. The length of the CDR3 is 14 residues.

This chain joins TRBV30 and TRBJ2-6, with unresolved D. The CDR3 loop spans 14 amino acids. V lost 7 bases and J lost 2, with 12 bases in between. CDR1 and CDR2 from the germline V gene are GTSNPN and SVGIG (reference sequence). This CDR3 reads CASQTWPGANVLTF. The CDR3 region has the DNA TGTGCCTCTCAGACCTGGCCTGGGGCCAACGTCCTGACTTTC.

The chain recombines TRBV11-2 with TRBJ1-2, with D unresolved. The CDR3 covers 14 residues. CDR1 is SGHAT and CDR2 is FQNNGV in the germline V gene. V lost 5 bases to trimming and J lost 4 bases, with 14 bases between them. The CDR3 DNA sequence: TGTGCCAGCAGCCCCGCACCGGAGGTCTATGGCTACACCTTC. Protein: CASSPAPEVYGYTF.

The chain has TRBV6-5 and TRBJ2-7, with TRBD1 matching over 7 bases. CDR3 length equals 14 residues. V shed 7 bases, J shed 2 bases, and the junction held 8 bases outside the gene matches. CDR1 is MNHEY and CDR2 is SVGAGI in the germline V gene. CDR3 DNA: TGTGCCAGCATCCCCCAGGGGGTTCCCTACGAGCAGTACTTC. It specifies CASIPQGVPYEQYF.

J is TRBJ2-7 and V is TRBV4-1; D unclear. V gave up 0 bases and J gave up 5 bases, with 11 bases separating them. Germline assignment: CDR1 MGHRA and CDR2 YSYEKL. The CDR3 is 14 amino acids. The DNA for the CDR3 is TGCGCCAGCAGCCAAGAGACCAGATACAACGAGCAGTACTTC. This codes for CASSQETRYNEQYF.

This chain uses TRBV27 with TRBJ2-1; tentatively, D is TRBD1 (6 bases). The CDR3 is made up of 15 amino acids. V was cut by 7 bases and J by 4 bases, with 17 bases left in between. CDR1 is MNHEY and CDR2 is SMNVEV in the germline V gene (reference sequence). The CDR3: CASKPGTSPYNEQFF. Written as DNA, the CDR3 is TGTGCCAGCAAACCCGGGACAAGTCCTTACAATGAGCAGTTCTTC.

In regard to this clone: A read error may account for a junction end that differs from germline. The chain is built from TRBV13 and TRBJ1-1; 9 bases align to TRBD1. This CDR3 region has 15 residues. Germline lookup yields CDR1 PRHDT and CDR2 FYEKMQ (reference sequence). The CDR3 loop reads CASSTRTGVNAEAFF. The CDR3 DNA reads as TGTGCCAGCAGCACCCGGACAGGGGTGAACGCTGAAGCTTTCTTT.

CDR3 region: CASSDRTGPFADTQYF. DNA of the CDR3: TGTGCCAGCAGCGACCGCACTGGTCCTTTTGCAGATACGCAGTATTTT. The rearrangement links TRBV7-2 to TRBJ2-3; D is ambiguous. V was trimmed by 5 bases and J by 4 bases, leaving 19 bases between them. The length of the CDR3 is 16 residues. Germline V gives CDR1 SGHTA, CDR2 FQGNSA.

Details on this clone: Other DNA sequences in this specimen translate into the identical CDR3. The CDR3 DNA reads as TGTGCCAGCAGTTTAAGGACAGGGGGTCAGCCCCAGCATTTT. As protein: CASSLRTGGQPQHF. This chain connects TRBV27 to TRBJ1-5; 10 bases are a match to TRBD1. V gave up 2 bases and J gave up 6 bases; unmatched junction bases: 1. The germline gives CDR1 MNHEY, CDR2 SMNVEV (reference sequence). The CDR3 has 14 amino acids.

The J gene is TRBJ2-7, the V gene TRBV19; a possible D gene is TRBD1 (7 bases). Germline V gene sequence: CDR1 LNHDA, CDR2 SQIVND (reference sequence). The CDR3 sequence is 15 residues long. The V gene lost 4 bases and the J gene lost 2 bases, with 15 bases spanning the gap. The CDR3, as DNA: TGTGCCAGTAGTAACGCAGGGGGGCCGACCTACGAGCAGTACTTC. Its protein is CASSNAGGPTYEQYF.

This clone came up once. V is TRBV4-1 and J is TRBJ2-1, with 9 bases aligning to TRBD2. Germline V gene lookup returns CDR1 MGHRA and CDR2 YSYEKL. Trimming cost V 1 base and J 5 bases; bases outside gene matches: 15. The CDR3 length is 19 residues. Here the CDR3 DNA reads TGCGCCAGCAGCCAAGCGTCGGGGATGGTAGCTAGCGGGGACAATGAGCAGTTCTTC. Protein sequence: CASSQASGMVASGDNEQFF.

The chain combines TRBV18 with TRBJ1-1; perhaps TRBD1 as D (6 bases). Trimming left V 5 bases short and J 4 bases short, with 14 bases between. Germline V CDR1 and CDR2: KGHSH, LQKENI. This CDR3 is 14 amino acids long. The CDR3 DNA sequence: TGTGCCAGCTCAGACGTCAGGGGATTCACTGAAGCTTTCTTT. Encoded protein: CASSDVRGFTEAFF.

The J gene is TRBJ1-6, the V gene TRBV28, with 7 bases that match TRBD1. The germline V gene has CDR1 MDHEN and CDR2 SYDVKM. Trimming cost V 5 bases and J 5 bases; bases outside gene matches: 0. This CDR3 has 13 amino acids. The CDR3 sequence: CASSGTDNSPLHF. The CDR3 DNA sequence: TGTGCCAGCAGTGGGACAGATAATTCACCCCTCCACTTT.

The chain couples TRBV27 to TRBJ2-1, with D maybe TRBD2 (6 bases). This CDR3 region has 14 residues. CDR1 is MNHEY and CDR2 is SMNVEV in the germline V gene (reference sequence). V was cut by 1 base and J by 5 bases, with 9 bases left in between. The CDR3 coding sequence is TGTGCCAGCAGTTTATTACTAGCTAACAATGAGCAGTTCTTC. This gives the protein CASSLLLANNEQFF.

This chain joins TRBV27 and TRBJ2-5; D remains ambiguous. The CDR3 contains 13 residues. Germline CDR1 is MNHEY and CDR2 is SMNVEV (reference sequence). Trimming took 2 bases from V and 0 from J, leaving 4 bases between them. Here the CDR3 DNA reads TGTGCCAGCAGTTTACAGGACCAAGAGACCCAGTACTTC. Its translation: CASSLQDQETQYF.